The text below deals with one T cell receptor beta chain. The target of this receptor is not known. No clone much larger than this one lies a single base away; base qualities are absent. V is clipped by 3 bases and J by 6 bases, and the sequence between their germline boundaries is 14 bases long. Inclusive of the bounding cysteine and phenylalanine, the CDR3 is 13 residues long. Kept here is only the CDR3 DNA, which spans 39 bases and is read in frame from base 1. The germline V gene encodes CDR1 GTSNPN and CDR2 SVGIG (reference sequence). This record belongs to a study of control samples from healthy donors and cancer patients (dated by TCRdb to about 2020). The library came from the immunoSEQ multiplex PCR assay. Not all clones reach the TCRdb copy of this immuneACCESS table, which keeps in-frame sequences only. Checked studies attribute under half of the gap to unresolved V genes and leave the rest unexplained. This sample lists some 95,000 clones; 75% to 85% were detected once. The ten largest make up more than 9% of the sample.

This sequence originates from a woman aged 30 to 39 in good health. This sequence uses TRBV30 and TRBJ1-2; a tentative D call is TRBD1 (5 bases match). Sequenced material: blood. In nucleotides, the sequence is TGTGCCTGGAGGAAGGAGAAGGGGAATGGCTACACCTTC. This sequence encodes CAWRKEKGNGYTF.